This T cell receptor beta chain was sequenced in a study of cytomegalovirus exposure and HLA in healthy donors (dated by TCRdb to the late 2010s). With respect to the entire study: According to a later analysis, one platform produced both the 110 or so validation repertoires and the approximately 660 repertoires of the first cohort. The study was designed to test whether signatures of past pathogen exposure could be identified by cataloging public T cell receptors. A separate validation cohort of roughly 110 different subjects was used in addition to the roughly 670-subject first cohort. High-throughput TCR immunosequencing, statistical association of individual TCRs with disease status, and machine learning were combined to predict cytomegalovirus infection status. Overall study outcomes, separate from this receptor: The study listed over 150 TCR beta chains as associated with cytomegalovirus. Across donors, most TCR sequences were observed very rarely, whereas some public TCRs were present in many individuals. In vitro tests confirmed that three of the cytomegalovirus-associated TCR beta chains recognize cytomegalovirus antigens. A later analysis lacked HLA typing for the validation cohort, so it scored co-occurrence in that cohort across all 120 or so repertoires. Of the cluster scores, roughly 95% were above 0 in a later analysis, which found that TCRs clustered in the first cohort also tended to co-occur in the 120 validation repertoires. It was suggested by the authors that the approach could potentially be generalized to other disease states and immunological phenotypes. Cytomegalovirus status was reported to be diagnosed by the classifier with high specificity and sensitivity in both the original and validation cohorts.

Separate from the roughly 700-subject first cohort, the validation cohort of about 130 subjects was the group to which the donors belonged. Spanning cysteine to phenylalanine, the CDR3 consists of 14 amino acids. Only CDR3 DNA is held: 42 bases, read in frame from base 1. The trim is 3 bases for V and 2 bases for J, with a gap of 10 bases between the germline ends. CDR1 is given as SEHNR and CDR2 as FQNEAQ, both from the germline V gene (reference sequence). With regard to this clone: Its antigen is still unknown. Base qualities are not recorded, but no much larger clone differs from it by a single base.

The library came from the immunoSEQ multiplex PCR assay. The paper's data handling went like this. A statistical classification framework was built to diagnose cytomegalovirus status from the catalog of TCR beta chain sequences. Drawn from immuneACCESS, this table holds only the in-frame rearrangements with V and J called that TCRdb kept. Clones are partly lost; checked studies trace under half to an unresolved V gene and leave the rest unexplained. V and J calls and clone size are as listed in that table; D and trimming were resolved from the DNA. This sample is represented by about 110,000 clones; 95% of them were singletons. Together, the top ten hold roughly 0.67% of the sample.

The sequenced material came from PBMCs. The rearranged segments are TRBV7-9 and TRBJ1-1; no confident D gene assignment can be made. The TCR originated in a woman aged 18-30 years in good health and CMV-seronegative. Here the CDR3 is given as CASSFAGLNTEAFF. The nucleotide sequence reads as follows: TGTGCCAGCAGCTTTGCGGGTTTAAACACTGAAGCTTTCTTT.